This TCR beta chain stems from a study of cytomegalovirus exposure and HLA in healthy donors. As for the study in general: In a later analysis, the roughly 130 validation repertoires were reported to have used the same platform as the approximately 620 first-cohort repertoires.

The study's findings and limits: Clusters of TCRs from the first cohort tended to co-occur in the 120 or so validation repertoires (as a later analysis found). There were three CMV-associated chains whose specificity for CMV antigens was confirmed in vitro.

Concerning this clone itself: What it binds is unknown.

Germline V lookup: CDR1 MNHEY, CDR2 SMNVEV (reference sequence). This CDR3 has 15 residues. V lost 2 bases and J lost 0, with 8 bases in between. TCRdb's copy holds only in-frame clones and misses some; the assay was immunoSEQ multiplex PCR. This table holds around 150,000 clones, roughly 89% found once. The TCR originated in a woman aged 18-30 years in good health and CMV-seropositive. The chain recombines TRBV27 with TRBJ2-1; TRBD2 might be the D (6 bases). The sample comprised PBMCs. CDR3 nucleotides: TGTGCCAGCAGTTTACGGGACTCCTCCTACAATGAGCAGTTCTTC. Encoded protein: CASSLRDSSYNEQFF.